The next 4 T cell receptor beta chains were all read from a single sample in a study of Ad26.COV2.S vaccination and SARS-CoV-2 variants. Regarding treatment: roughly 20 received Ad26.COV2.S at low or high dose, single or two shots; roughly five received placebo; per-sample allocation not given. Collection of the samples took place on day 63 after the first injection of vaccine or placebo. Only in-frame clones appear in the TCRdb table, and some are missing; sequencing was by immunoSEQ multiplex PCR. The sample yields a few hundred thousand clones, under 90% seen once. The input for sequencing was peripheral blood, taken in a trial of Ad26.COV2.S vaccine versus placebo. These receptors came from a person between 18 and 60 years old who received the Ad26.COV2.S COVID-19 vaccine or a placebo.

This chain's CDR3 is CASSYSRPGQGSLHF. The CDR3 DNA is TGTGCCAGCAGTTACTCGAGGCCGGGACAGGGCTCGCTCCACTTT. The chain links TRBV6-5 to TRBJ1-6; 9 bases map to TRBD1. The germline V gene has CDR1 MNHEY and CDR2 SVGAGI. The CDR3 extends over 15 amino acids. J was trimmed by 16 bases and V by 0 bases; bases with no gene match: 10.

The chain combines TRBV2 with TRBJ1-2; D remains ambiguous. The CDR3 length is 15 residues. CDR1 and CDR2 (germline): SNHLY, FYNNEI. Trimming left V 3 bases short and J 4 bases short, with 15 bases between. The CDR3 protein is CASSESVEVFYGYTF. The DNA of the CDR3 is TGTGCCAGCAGTGAGTCGGTCGAGGTATTCTATGGCTACACCTTC.

The genes are TRBV21-1 and TRBJ2-2; the table assigns TRBD2, which was not confirmed against the DNA. TRBV21-1 is marked as a pseudogene. The CDR3 is made up of 15 amino acids. CDR3: CASSKEIDGAGELFF. DNA for the CDR3: TGTGCCAGCAGCAAAGAGATCGATGGAGCCGGGGAGCTGTTTTTT.

The V call is TRBV7-3, the J call TRBJ2-1; a weak D match, TRBD2 (5 bases). V gave up 3 bases and J gave up 8 bases, with 14 bases separating them. CDR3 length equals 14 residues. Germline CDR1 reads SGHTA; CDR2 reads FQGTGA. CDR3 DNA: TGTGCCAGCAGCTTTCTTTCCGGAGGCGATGAGCAGTTCTTC. This codes for CASSFLSGGDEQFF.